This passage covers 8 T cell receptor beta chains from one sample sequenced in a study of T cell responses to AZD1222 COVID-19 vaccine (dated by TCRdb to the early 2020s). The time point label of this sample denotes: baseline before first vaccination. The library was produced with the immunoSEQ multiplex PCR assay. The immuneACCESS repertoire file appears here via TCRdb, limited to in-frame rearrangements. These files lack a portion of the clones; in checked studies, under half of the deficit traces to unresolved V genes, and the cause of the others is not known. The sample contains 150,000 to 200,000 clones, more than 85% of them found a single time. About 1% of the sample is taken by the ten largest. The sample in question was peripheral blood, obtained on day 0 of AZD1222 vaccination. These TCRs come from an adult in good health.

The chain links TRBV27 to TRBJ2-1; perhaps TRBD2 as D (5 bases). This CDR3 region has 15 residues. From germline, CDR1 is MNHEY and CDR2 SMNVEV (reference sequence). Trimming shortened V by 7 bases and J by 0 bases, and 13 bases separated the two germline ends. In DNA form, the CDR3 reads TGTGCCAGCAAAGGCGGGTGGGGCTCCTACAATGAGCAGTTCTTC. Translating it yields CASKGGWGSYNEQFF.

The chain combines TRBV12-2 with TRBJ2-5; no check of the table's D call, TRBD1, against the DNA was made. TRBV12-2 is flagged as a pseudogene. This CDR3 comprises 15 residues. CDR3 amino acids: CASRIHPGQEETQYF. Here the CDR3 DNA reads TGTGCAAGTCGCATCCATCCGGGACAGGAAGAGACCCAGTACTTC.

The chain joins TRBV4-1 to TRBJ2-1; D possibly corresponds to TRBD2 (6 bases). The V end was cut by 3 bases, the J end by 7 bases, with 13 bases between. The CDR3 is 14 amino acids. The germline CDR1 and CDR2 sequences are MGHRA and YSYEKL. CDR3 residues: CASSHWGETNEQFF. DNA for the CDR3: TGCGCCAGCAGCCATTGGGGGGAAACTAATGAGCAGTTCTTC.

The rearrangement joins TRBV5-1 to TRBJ2-1, with TRBD1 matching 7 bases. The CDR3 consists of 14 residues. V dropped 4 bases and J dropped 7; count of bases not matched to a gene: 8. Germline CDR1 SGHRS, CDR2 YFSETQ. The DNA for the CDR3 is TGCGCCAGCAGCCCAGACAGGGTCGGTAATGAGCAGTTCTTC. Encoded protein: CASSPDRVGNEQFF.

Concerning this clone: Germline is not matched at one junction end, which may reflect a read error. V gene TRBV11-2 combines with J gene TRBJ1-2; the D is unclear. Germline V gives CDR1 SGHAT, CDR2 FQNNGV. There are 13 residues in the CDR3. DNA of the CDR3: TGTGCCAGCACCTTAGGGCAGAACTATGGCTACACCTTC. It translates to CASTLGQNYGYTF.

V and J are TRBV7-9 and TRBJ1-6, with 9 bases that match TRBD1. V shed 5 bases and J 3 bases; nucleotides not matched to a gene: 8. The germline CDR1 and CDR2 sequences are SEHNR and FQNEAQ (reference sequence). The CDR3 loop spans 17 amino acids. This chain's CDR3 is CASSPTGTGSYNSPLHF. CDR3 nucleotide sequence: TGTGCCAGCAGCCCGACCGGGACAGGGAGCTATAATTCACCCCTCCACTTT.

The V call is TRBV27, the J call TRBJ1-1; D remains ambiguous. Per the germline V gene, CDR1 is MNHEY and CDR2 is SMNVEV (reference sequence). V lost 6 bases to trimming and J lost 1 base, with 21 bases between them. CDR3 size: 17 residues. CDR3 loop: CASSPEGRSYRNTEAFF. The CDR3 DNA follows: TGTGCCAGCAGCCCCGAAGGAAGGTCGTACAGGAACACTGAAGCTTTCTTT.

This sequence joins TRBV28 and TRBJ1-6; D not resolved. The CDR3 spans 12 residues. V was trimmed by 2 bases and J by 11 bases, leaving 7 bases between them. Germline V lookup: CDR1 MDHEN, CDR2 SYDVKM. The CDR3 reads CASSLDLPPLHF. The CDR3 DNA sequence: TGTGCCAGCAGTTTAGATCTGCCACCCCTCCACTTT.